These 3 T cell receptor beta chains were sequenced from one sample in a study of blood T cell repertoires in COVID-19 (dated by TCRdb to the early 2020s). Library preparation employed the immunoSEQ multiplex PCR assay. As stored in TCRdb, this immuneACCESS dataset retains in-frame rearrangements with V and J assigned. A fraction of the clones does not appear; measured against another copy, unresolved V genes explain less than half of the discrepancy, and the remainder lacks a known reason. In this sample the table shows more than 85,000 clones, 88% of which occur a single time. Clones ranked in the top ten supply about 3% of the sample. Specimen: peripheral blood. Receptors originate from a woman older than 75 with acute or convalescent COVID-19.

This rearrangement joins TRBV19 to TRBJ1-2; D not certain. The CDR3 is 13 amino acids. Trimming removed 5 bases from V and 6 bases from J, with 13 bases in between. Germline assignment: CDR1 LNHDA and CDR2 SQIVND (reference sequence). The CDR3 sequence: CASSLGPLDGYTF. As DNA, the CDR3 is TGTGCCAGTAGTTTGGGCCCATTGGATGGCTACACCTTC.

This clone was detected only once. This sequence joins TRBV6-2 or TRBV6-3 and TRBJ1-5; D is ambiguous. Germline CDR1 and CDR2: MNHEY and SVGEGT. Trimming stripped 6 bases from V and 6 bases from J, with 15 bases between. The CDR3 has 14 residues. Here the CDR3 DNA reads TGTGCCAGCAGCCCCTCGGCACGGAGTCAGCCCCAGCATTTT. Translating it yields CASSPSARSQPQHF.

This rearrangement joins TRBV11-2 to TRBJ1-5; 7 positions match TRBD1. CDR1 is SGHAT and CDR2 is FQNNGV in the germline V gene. This CDR3 is 14 amino acids long. V gave up 5 bases and J gave up 2 bases; unmatched junction bases: 3. The CDR3 spells CASSIGTGNQPQHF. The CDR3 nucleotides read TGTGCCAGCAGCATCGGGACAGGCAATCAGCCCCAGCATTTT.